The subject of this entry is one T cell receptor beta chain. Its antigen is undetermined. Treatment given: oral pan-JAK inhibitor, 5-10 mg twice daily. This entry is derived from a study of CD8+ T cells in alopecia areata. The study's findings and limits: Alopecia totalis/universalis scalp especially showed more expanded CD8+ clones than normal scalp.

RNA, once extracted, was reverse transcribed into cDNA for use as the sequencing template. Libraries were prepared by immunoSEQ multiplex PCR; TCRdb keeps only in-frame clonotypes and omits some of them. The data show approximately 100,000 clones, under 90% seen once. The sequencing used CD8+ T cells sorted from blood, collected at approximately week 30, from a patient treated with tofacitinib. This clonotype was obtained from a human donor with alopecia areata.

Here the CDR3 reads CASSQDWLLAGIYEQYF. The DNA of the CDR3 is TGCGCCAGCAGCCAAGATTGGTTGCTAGCGGGGATCTACGAGCAGTACTTC. The V call is TRBV4-1, the J call TRBJ2-7; the match to TRBD2 covers 9 bases. The V segment lost 0 bases and the J segment 3 bases; nucleotides outside the gene matches: 9. CDR3 length: 17 residues. Germline V gene sequence: CDR1 MGHRA, CDR2 YSYEKL.